Presented here are 14 T cell receptor beta chains from one specimen sequenced in a study of T cells after yellow fever vaccination. From the 5' RACE reads, TCRdb called clonotypes with MiXCR, one entry per CDR3 protein. Found here are about 74,000 distinct CDR3 sequences, more than 5.5% of them singletons; the top ten hold about a third. Sample: CD8+ T cells sorted from PBMCs, taken about 5 days after the first yellow fever vaccination. The source is a man in his late teens or twenties who received the YFV17D yellow fever vaccine.

This clonotype was seen more than once but under ten times. This chain joins TRBV7-2 and TRBJ2-7; 9 bases map to TRBD1. The CDR3 is made up of 15 amino acids. Germline CDR1 and CDR2: SGHTA and FQGNSA. J gave up 2 bases and V 7 bases, and 9 bases lay outside the gene matches. CDR3: CASTNRDRVAYEQYF. The CDR3 region has the DNA TGTGCCAGCACCAACCGGGACAGGGTTGCCTACGAGCAGTACTTC.

This clonotype was picked up many times. This sequence joins TRBV3-1 and TRBJ2-3; TRBD2 matches at 11 bases. From germline, CDR1 is LGHDT and CDR2 YNNKEL (reference sequence). V was clipped by 0 bases and J by 2 bases; unmatched bases: 13. The CDR3 extends over 20 amino acids. CDR3 DNA: TGTGCCAGCAGCCAAGAGGTGGGGCTAGCGGGGGGCTTTTCCACAGATACGCAGTATTTT. Its translation: CASSQEVGLAGGFSTDTQYF.

The chain employs TRBV27 and TRBJ2-2; D remains unclear. Deletions cut 7 bases from V and 4 bases from J, with 22 bases between. Germline V CDR1 and CDR2: MNHEY, SMNVEV (reference sequence). The CDR3 has 17 amino acids. CDR3 loop: CASILYAADSGTGELFF. The CDR3, as DNA: TGTGCCAGCATCCTGTACGCGGCCGACTCTGGCACCGGGGAGCTGTTTTTT.

The chain is built from TRBV11-2 and TRBJ2-3, with D maybe TRBD1 (5 bases). Germline CDR1 is SGHAT and CDR2 is FQNNGV. The CDR3 runs 16 residues. Trimming left V 0 bases short and J 0 bases short, with 10 bases between. As DNA, the CDR3 is TGTGCCAGCAGCTTAGAAGGGGTTTCTAGCACAGATACGCAGTATTTT. Translating it yields CASSLEGVSSTDTQYF.

Relative to its sample, this clonotype is medium-sized. This rearrangement joins TRBV7-9 to TRBJ2-4; 7 nucleotides align to TRBD2. The germline CDR1 and CDR2 sequences are SEHNR and FQNEAQ (reference sequence). V was clipped by 1 base and J by 4 bases; unmatched bases: 4. This CDR3 is built from 15 residues. CDR3 loop: CASSLVQRGKNIQYF. The DNA of the CDR3 is TGTGCCAGCAGCTTAGTGCAGCGGGGAAAAAACATTCAGTACTTC.

This clonotype has ten or more counts. The rearrangement joins TRBV5-5 to TRBJ2-5; TRBD1 agrees at 8 bases. This CDR3 spans 14 amino acids. V dropped 1 base and J dropped 5; count of bases not matched to a gene: 4. Per the germline V gene, CDR1 is SGHKS and CDR2 is YYEKEE (reference sequence). CDR3 amino acids: CASSLRDRRETQYF. The CDR3 DNA is TGTGCCAGCAGCTTGCGGGACAGGCGGGAGACCCAGTACTTC.

V usage is TRBV11-2 and J usage is TRBJ1-1; no clear D. The germline CDR1 and CDR2 sequences are SGHAT and FQNNGV. CDR3 size: 12 residues. The V end lost 7 bases, the J end lost 0 bases, and 6 bases lay between the germline ends. This chain's CDR3 is CASTNLNTEAFF. In DNA, the CDR3 is TGTGCCAGCACCAACCTGAACACTGAAGCTTTCTTT.

The chain combines TRBV5-4 with TRBJ1-1, with unresolved D. The CDR3 spans 14 residues. Trimming cost V 4 bases and J 1 base, with 11 bases left between them. The germline V gene has CDR1 SGHNT and CDR2 YYREEE (reference sequence). DNA for the CDR3: TGTGCCAGCAGCACCAGACCGACGAACACTGAAGCTTTCTTT. Protein product: CASSTRPTNTEAFF.

The V gene is TRBV10-3, the J gene TRBJ1-6; 9 bases fit TRBD1. V shed 6 bases and J 9 bases; nucleotides not matched to a gene: 12. Germline CDR1 and CDR2: ENHRY and SYGVKD. The CDR3 extends over 16 amino acids. The CDR3 sequence is CAIRGTGGDDGSPLHF. The CDR3, as DNA: TGTGCCATCAGGGGAACAGGGGGCGATGATGGTTCACCCCTCCACTTT.

This clonotype was counted a few times. The V gene is TRBV5-1, the J gene TRBJ2-2; no definite D call. The CDR3 loop spans 14 amino acids. V was shortened by 5 bases and J by 9 bases, with 17 bases between the two germline ends. Germline assignment: CDR1 SGHRS and CDR2 YFSETQ. The CDR3 loop is CASRTPGLPRELFF. CDR3 nucleotides: TGCGCCAGCAGGACGCCGGGCCTTCCCCGGGAGCTGTTTTTT. The full variable domain, its missing parts supplied by reference TRBV5-1 and TRBJ2-2, is KAGVTQTPRYLIKTRGQQVTLSCSPISGHRSVSWYQQTPGQGLQFLFEYFSETQRNKGNFPGRFSGRQFSNSRSEMNVSTLELGDSALYLCASRTPGLPRELFFGEGSRLTVL.

This clonotype came up many times. J is TRBJ2-7 and V is TRBV5-1; 7 bases line up with TRBD1. The CDR3 runs to 15 residues. J lost 4 bases, V lost 4 bases, and 11 bases had no gene match. The germline CDR1 and CDR2 sequences are SGHRS and YFSETQ. CDR3 nucleotide sequence: TGCGCCAGCAGCCTGACCCAGGGACAGAGATACGAGCAGTACTTC. This gives the protein CASSLTQGQRYEQYF.

V usage is TRBV4-3 and J usage is TRBJ1-2, with D perhaps TRBD1 (6 bases). CDR3 length: 15 residues. V lost 4 bases and J 3 bases, leaving 15 bases between the germline ends. Germline CDR1 reads LGHNA; CDR2 reads YSLEER. CDR3 sequence (DNA): TGCGCCAGCAGCCGAGAAAGACAGGCTCACTATGGCTACACCTTC. It specifies CASSRERQAHYGYTF.

Remarks on this clonotype: The junction does not match germline at one end; this may be a read error. The V gene is TRBV20-1, the J gene TRBJ2-3; no clear D. This CDR3 has 17 amino acids. The germline V gene has CDR1 DFQATT and CDR2 SNEGSKA (reference sequence). Here the CDR3 DNA reads TGCTGTGCTAGAGAAAATTCGGTGGACGGTGGCAAAAATACGCAGTATTTT. Encoded protein: CCARENSVDGGKNTQYF.

This clonotype was detected only a few times. The rearrangement uses TRBV29-1 and TRBJ2-3; perhaps TRBD2 as D (6 bases). The length of the CDR3 is 15 residues. Trimming shortened V by 5 bases and J by 5 bases, and 20 bases separated the two germline ends. Germline V gene sequence: CDR1 SQVTM, CDR2 ANQGSEA. This chain's CDR3 is CSVPSRRGGGDTQYF. In nucleotides, the CDR3 is TGCAGCGTTCCGTCGAGGAGGGGAGGCGGAGATACGCAGTATTTT.